Listed below are T cell receptor beta chains from one sample, sequenced in a study of CD8 T cells in ankylosing spondylitis. From the 5' RACE reads, TCRdb called clonotypes with MiXCR, one entry per CDR3 protein. The table records around 220,000 distinct CDR3 sequences, over 9.5% of them present only once. The sequenced sample was blood, either unsorted or a sorted T cell fraction (not recorded which). Every receptor here comes from a male donor with ankylosing spondylitis or in good health (not recorded which). The CDR3 runs from the conserved cysteine through the conserved F or W. The D gene is left open where the match is weak. Clone size, where shown, is once, few, many, or a class for clones that have expanded.

cdr3_length clone_size d_call j_call v_call cdr3_aa cdr3_nt
14 many - TRBJ1-1 TRBV5-1 CASSLDGGNTEAFF TGCGCCAGCAGCTTGGATGGGGGAAACACTGAAGCTTTCTTT
14 many - TRBJ2-2 TRBV11-2 CASSKLRDTGELFF TGTGCCAGCAGCAAGTTAAGGGACACCGGGGAGCTGTTTTTT
14 few - TRBJ1-6 TRBV4-2 CASSQGVSDSPLHF TGTGCCAGCAGCCAAGGCGTTTCAGATTCACCCCTCCACTTT
15 - - TRBJ1-5 TRBV7-2 CASSLEQGENQPQHF TGTGCCAGCAGCTTAGAGCAGGGAGAGAATCAGCCCCAGCATTTT
15 many - TRBJ1-4 TRBV15 CATSRDGTGNEKLFF TGTGCCACCAGCAGAGACGGCACGGGTAATGAAAAACTGTTTTTT
12 many - TRBJ1-5 TRBV24-1 CATSDPDQPQHF TGTGCCACCAGTGACCCAGATCAGCCCCAGCATTTT
14 - - TRBJ1-6 TRBV6-4 CASSHREGGSPLHF TGTGCCAGCAGCCACAGGGAAGGAGGCTCACCCCTCCACTTT
14 once - TRBJ1-2 TRBV5-1 CASSWGLTTSGYTF TGCGCCAGCAGCTGGGGTCTTACTACCTCTGGCTACACCTTC
13 many TRBD1 TRBJ1-1 TRBV29-1 CSVAGQGDTEAFF TGCAGCGTTGCCGGACAGGGGGACACTGAAGCTTTCTTT
15 few - TRBJ2-4 TRBV7-2 CASSLATGTGDIQYF TGTGCCAGCAGCTTAGCCACGGGGACCGGGGACATTCAGTACTTC
13 many - TRBJ2-1 TRBV20-1 CSARRGGDNEQFF TGCAGTGCTAGACGCGGAGGGGACAATGAGCAGTTCTTC
11 many - TRBJ2-5 TRBV6-5 CASRVQETQYF TGTGCCAGCAGGGTTCAAGAGACCCAGTACTTC
15 many TRBD1 TRBJ1-1 TRBV7-2 CASSPGDRGHAEAFF TGTGCCAGCAGCCCGGGGGACAGGGGGCATGCTGAAGCTTTCTTT
16 many TRBD1 TRBJ1-5 TRBV12-3/TRBV12-4 CASSLADRGYNQPQHF TGTGCCAGCAGTTTGGCGGACAGGGGGTACAATCAGCCCCAGCATTTT
15 - - TRBJ2-3 TRBV5-1 CASSTRTSGLDTQYF TGCGCCAGCAGCACGCGGACCTCAGGGTTGGATACGCAGTATTTT
16 - TRBD1 TRBJ2-7 TRBV5-1 CASSTGQPRSSYEQYF TGCGCCAGCAGCACGGGACAGCCAAGGAGCTCCTACGAGCAGTACTTC
14 few - TRBJ2-5 TRBV20-1 CSARDLRAPETQYF TGCAGTGCTAGAGATTTAAGGGCCCCGGAGACCCAGTACTTC
15 few - TRBJ2-3 TRBV12-3/TRBV12-4 CASSMRGGGIDTQYF TGTGCCAGCAGTATGAGGGGGGGCGGTATAGATACGCAGTATTTT
15 many TRBD2 TRBJ2-7 TRBV7-3 CASALLAGGFYEQYF TGTGCCAGCGCGTTACTAGCGGGGGGTTTCTACGAGCAGTACTTC
14 few - TRBJ1-1 TRBV28 CASSSTPVSTEAFF TGTGCCAGCAGTTCCACCCCCGTGAGCACTGAAGCTTTCTTT
12 many - TRBJ2-5 TRBV5-1 CASSLVQETQYF TGCGCCAGCAGCTTGGTCCAAGAGACCCAGTACTTC
13 many - TRBJ2-2 TRBV6-6 CASSYSGRGELFF TGTGCCAGCAGTTACTCCGGCCGCGGGGAGCTGTTTTTT